One sample yielded the 14 T cell receptor beta chains listed below, sequenced in a study of blood T cell repertoires in COVID-19. Sequencing used immunoSEQ multiplex PCR; TCRdb keeps in-frame clones, though not all of them. Here the sample spans 200,000 to 250,000 clones, more than 85% being singletons. The sample taken for sequencing was peripheral blood. Receptors originate from a man aged 60-69 years with acute or convalescent COVID-19.

The chain has TRBV19 and TRBJ2-7; D gene unclear. The V gene lost 3 bases and the J gene lost 1 base, with 10 bases spanning the gap. Germline values: CDR1 LNHDA, CDR2 SQIVND (reference sequence). This CDR3 has 14 residues. The CDR3 DNA is TGTGCCAGTAGTATCGCGACTGTGTCCTACGAGCAGTACTTC. Translating gives CASSIATVSYEQYF.

The rearrangement uses TRBV18 and TRBJ1-6; 10 nucleotides agree with TRBD1. CDR1 is KGHSH and CDR2 is LQKENI in the germline V gene. The CDR3 covers 15 residues. The V and J ends lost 5 bases and 7 bases, in that order; junction bases with no gene match: 5. The CDR3 sequence is CASSTGTGDNSPLHF. DNA for the CDR3: TGTGCCAGCTCAACCGGGACAGGGGACAATTCACCCCTCCACTTT.

The chain recombines TRBV28 with TRBJ2-7, with 10 bases fitting TRBD1. The length of the CDR3 is 14 residues. CDR1 is MDHEN, CDR2 SYDVKM, per germline. V gave up 6 bases and J gave up 5 bases; unmatched junction bases: 7. CDR3 in amino acids: CASRRQGAPHEQYF. The CDR3, as DNA: TGTGCCAGCAGACGACAGGGGGCCCCCCACGAGCAGTACTTC.

The chain couples TRBV19 to TRBJ1-2, with 9 nucleotides matching TRBD1. Germline trimming cut 5 bases from V and 5 bases from J; bases unmatched to any gene: 6. The CDR3 spans 14 residues. Germline V gives CDR1 LNHDA, CDR2 SQIVND (reference sequence). The CDR3 DNA reads as TGTGCCAGTAGTTATGACAGGGGGGAATATGGCTACACCTTC. Encoded protein: CASSYDRGEYGYTF. Filled out from reference TRBV19 and TRBJ1-2, the complete variable domain reads DGGITQSPKYLFRKEGQNVTLSCEQNLNHDAMYWYRQDPGQGLRLIYYSQIVNDFQKGDIAEGYSVSREKKESFPLTVTSAQKNPTAFYLCASSYDRGEYGYTFGSGTRLTVV.

The genes are TRBV5-6 and TRBJ1-1; no reliable D call. The CDR3 has 15 amino acids. CDR1 and CDR2 (germline): SGHDT, YYEEEE. V dropped 4 bases and J dropped 3 bases, with 16 bases sitting between them. The CDR3 loop is CASSPTGGIYTEAFF. The CDR3 DNA follows: TGTGCCAGCAGCCCTACCGGAGGTATTTACACTGAAGCTTTCTTT.

This chain links TRBV27 with TRBJ1-2, with 7 bases identical to TRBD1. Germline V gene data show CDR1 as MNHEY and CDR2 as SMNVEV (reference sequence). There are 14 residues in the CDR3. With 0 bases clipped from V and 5 bases from J, the junction kept 3 bases outside the gene matches. The CDR3 DNA follows: TGTGCCAGCAGTTTATCCCGACAGGGATATGGCTACACCTTC. As protein: CASSLSRQGYGYTF.

This clone has only a few counts. This sequence joins TRBV6-6 and TRBJ1-2, with a tentative D call TRBD1 (6 bases). This CDR3 is 13 amino acids long. The germline gives CDR1 MNHNY, CDR2 SVGAGI (reference sequence). Deletions cut 6 bases from V and 7 bases from J, with 15 bases between. The CDR3: CASSYDRIGGYTF. The CDR3 nucleotides read TGTGCCAGCAGCTATGACAGGATCGGTGGCTACACCTTC.

The chain recombines TRBV6-8 with TRBJ2-5, with TRBD1 identical over 7 bases. Germline lookup yields CDR1 MNHGY and CDR2 SAAAGT. J lost 4 bases, V lost 5 bases, and 4 bases had no gene match. This CDR3 spans 13 amino acids. For the CDR3, the DNA is TGTGCCAGCAGTGGTAACAGGGGAGAGACCCAGTACTTC. Translation gives CASSGNRGETQYF.

The V call is TRBV5-1, the J call TRBJ1-6; D remains ambiguous. The CDR3 consists of 14 residues. Germline values: CDR1 SGHRS, CDR2 YFSETQ. The V gene lost 7 bases and the J gene lost 6 bases, with 14 bases spanning the gap. CDR3 sequence: CASSPRGPNSPLHF. The CDR3 DNA follows: TGCGCCAGCTCCCCACGAGGGCCTAATTCACCCCTCCACTTT.

The V gene is TRBV9, the J gene TRBJ1-3, with 8 bases aligning to TRBD1. Germline loops: CDR1 SGDLS, CDR2 YYNGEE. CDR3 size: 16 residues. V trimming: 0 bases; J trimming: 3 bases; junction bases outside the gene matches: 5. CDR3 loop: CASSVGDRLGGNTIYF. Written as DNA, the CDR3 is TGTGCCAGCAGCGTAGGGGACAGGCTGGGTGGAAACACCATATATTTT.

This clone was seen only once. The J gene is TRBJ1-5, the V gene TRBV19; tentatively, D is TRBD1 (6 bases). Germline CDR1 reads LNHDA; CDR2 reads SQIVND (reference sequence). Deletions cut 2 bases from V and 4 bases from J, with 12 bases between. The CDR3 is 15 residues long. Written as DNA, the CDR3 is TGTGCCAGTAGTATAAGGGACACCTTTAATCAGCCCCAGCATTTT. This encodes CASSIRDTFNQPQHF.

V and J are TRBV24-1 and TRBJ2-2; a possible D gene is TRBD2 (6 bases). V lost 2 bases, J lost 2 bases, and 11 bases lay in between. Germline assignment: CDR1 KGHDR and CDR2 SFDVKD. The length of the CDR3 is 16 residues. The CDR3 region is CATSDSGGKNTGELFF. In DNA form, the CDR3 reads TGTGCCACCAGTGATTCCGGGGGAAAAAACACCGGGGAGCTGTTTTTT.

V usage is TRBV5-1 and J usage is TRBJ2-5; 10 bases match TRBD1. V gave up 4 bases and J gave up 4 bases; unmatched junction bases: 10. The CDR3 runs to 16 residues. Germline V gene data show CDR1 as SGHRS and CDR2 as YFSETQ. CDR3 in amino acids: CASSITPGQGLETQYF. CDR3 in DNA: TGCGCCAGCAGCATAACACCGGGACAGGGGTTAGAGACCCAGTACTTC.

The V and J genes are TRBV9 and TRBJ1-1, with 7 bases matching TRBD1. The V gene's germline CDR1 is SGDLS and CDR2 YYNGEE. The CDR3 is made up of 15 amino acids. With V trimmed by 0 bases and J by 4 bases, 6 bases remained unmatched. The CDR3 region is CASSVGRGFGTEAFF. Written as DNA, the CDR3 is TGTGCCAGCAGCGTAGGCAGGGGGTTTGGCACTGAAGCTTTCTTT.